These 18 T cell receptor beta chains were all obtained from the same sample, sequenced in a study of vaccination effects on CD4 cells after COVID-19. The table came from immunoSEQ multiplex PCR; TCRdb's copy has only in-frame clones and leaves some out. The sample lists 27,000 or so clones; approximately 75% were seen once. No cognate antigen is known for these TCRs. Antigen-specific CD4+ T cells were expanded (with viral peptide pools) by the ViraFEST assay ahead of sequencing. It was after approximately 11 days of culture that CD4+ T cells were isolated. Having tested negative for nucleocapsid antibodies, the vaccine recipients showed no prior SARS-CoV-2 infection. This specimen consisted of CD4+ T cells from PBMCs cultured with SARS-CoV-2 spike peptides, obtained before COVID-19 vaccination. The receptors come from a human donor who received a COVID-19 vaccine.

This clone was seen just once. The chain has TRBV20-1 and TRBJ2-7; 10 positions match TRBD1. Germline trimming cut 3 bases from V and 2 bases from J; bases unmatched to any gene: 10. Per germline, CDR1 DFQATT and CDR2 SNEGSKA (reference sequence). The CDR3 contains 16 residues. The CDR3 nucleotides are TGCAGTGCTAGTAGATTGGGACAGGGGTCTGCCTACGAGCAGTACTTC. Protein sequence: CSASRLGQGSAYEQYF.

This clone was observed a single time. The CDR3 here is CATSRGVGMREKSGNTIYF. CDR3 sequence (DNA): TGTGCCACCAGCAGGGGGGTCGGTATGAGGGAGAAGTCTGGAAACACCATATATTTT. The genes are TRBV15 and TRBJ1-3, with D perhaps matching TRBD1 (5 bases). CDR1 LNHNV and CDR2 YYDKDF come from the germline V gene (reference sequence). V was pared by 3 bases and J by 1 base, with 22 bases between. The CDR3 is 19 amino acids.

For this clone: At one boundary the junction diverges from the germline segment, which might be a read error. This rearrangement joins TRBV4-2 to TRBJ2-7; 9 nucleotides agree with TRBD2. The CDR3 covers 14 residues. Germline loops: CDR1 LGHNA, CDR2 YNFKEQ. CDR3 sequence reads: CASSQDLRLAENHF. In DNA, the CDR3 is TGTGCCAGCAGCCAAGATCTCCGACTAGCGGAAAACCACTTC.

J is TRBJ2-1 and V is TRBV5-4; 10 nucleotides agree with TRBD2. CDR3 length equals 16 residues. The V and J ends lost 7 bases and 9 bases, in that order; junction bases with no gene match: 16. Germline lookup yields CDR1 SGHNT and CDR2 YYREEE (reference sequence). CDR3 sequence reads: CASHRMLAGVGGEQFF. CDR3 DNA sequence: TGTGCCAGCCATCGTATGCTAGCGGGAGTGGGAGGTGAGCAGTTCTTC.

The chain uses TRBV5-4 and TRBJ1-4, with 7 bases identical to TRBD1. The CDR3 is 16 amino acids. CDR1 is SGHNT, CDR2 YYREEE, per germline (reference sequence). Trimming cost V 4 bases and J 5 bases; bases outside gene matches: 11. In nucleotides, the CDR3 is TGTGCCAGCAGCGGCACGCTAGGGACAGCGAATGAAAAACTGTTTTTT. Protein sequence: CASSGTLGTANEKLFF.

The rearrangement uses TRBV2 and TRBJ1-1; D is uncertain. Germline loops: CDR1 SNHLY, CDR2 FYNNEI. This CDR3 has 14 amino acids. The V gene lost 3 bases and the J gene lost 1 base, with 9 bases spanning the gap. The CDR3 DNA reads TGTGCCAGCAGTGACGAACAGTGGAACACTGAAGCTTTCTTT. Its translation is CASSDEQWNTEAFF.

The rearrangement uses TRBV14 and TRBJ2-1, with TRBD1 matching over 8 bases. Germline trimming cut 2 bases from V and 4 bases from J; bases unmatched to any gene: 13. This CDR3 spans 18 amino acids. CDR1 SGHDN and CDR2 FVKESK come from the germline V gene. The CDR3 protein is CASSQTRVWQGAYNEQFF. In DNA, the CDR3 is TGTGCCAGCAGCCAAACCCGCGTGTGGCAGGGGGCTTACAATGAGCAGTTCTTC.

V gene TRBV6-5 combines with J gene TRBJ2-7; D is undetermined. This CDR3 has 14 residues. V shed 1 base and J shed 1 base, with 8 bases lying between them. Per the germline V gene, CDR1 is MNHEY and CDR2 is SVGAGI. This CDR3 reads CASSYLGTSYEQYF. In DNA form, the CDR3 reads TGTGCCAGCAGTTACTTGGGCACATCCTACGAGCAGTACTTC.

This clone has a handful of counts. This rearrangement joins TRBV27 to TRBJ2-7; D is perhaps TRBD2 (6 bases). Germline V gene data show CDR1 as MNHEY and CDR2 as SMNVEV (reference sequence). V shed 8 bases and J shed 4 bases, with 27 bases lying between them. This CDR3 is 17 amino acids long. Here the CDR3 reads CASQSGRTAGGTYEQYF. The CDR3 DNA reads TGTGCCAGCCAAAGTGGCCGCACCGCCGGCGGGACTTACGAGCAGTACTTC.

Here the CDR3 reads CAISGKPGQGLLEQYF. CDR3 DNA: TGTGCCATCAGTGGAAAACCGGGACAGGGGCTTCTCGAGCAGTACTTC. The V gene is TRBV10-3, the J gene TRBJ2-7; 10 bases match TRBD1. J gave up 6 bases and V 4 bases, and 12 bases lay outside the gene matches. This CDR3 spans 16 amino acids. Germline V gives CDR1 ENHRY, CDR2 SYGVKD.

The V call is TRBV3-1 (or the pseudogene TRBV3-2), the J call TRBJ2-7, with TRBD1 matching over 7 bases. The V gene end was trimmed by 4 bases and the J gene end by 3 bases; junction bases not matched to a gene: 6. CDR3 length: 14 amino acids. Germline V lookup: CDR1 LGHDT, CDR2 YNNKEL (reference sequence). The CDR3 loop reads CASSLPGQNYEQYF. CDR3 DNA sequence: TGTGCCAGCAGCCTTCCGGGACAGAACTACGAGCAGTACTTC.

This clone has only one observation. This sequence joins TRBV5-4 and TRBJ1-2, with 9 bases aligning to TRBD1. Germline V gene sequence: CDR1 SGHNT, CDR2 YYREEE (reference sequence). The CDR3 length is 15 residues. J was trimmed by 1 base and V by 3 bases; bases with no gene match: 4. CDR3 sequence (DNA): TGTGCCAGCAGCTCGACAGGGGGTAGTAACTATGGCTACACCTTC. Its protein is CASSSTGGSNYGYTF.

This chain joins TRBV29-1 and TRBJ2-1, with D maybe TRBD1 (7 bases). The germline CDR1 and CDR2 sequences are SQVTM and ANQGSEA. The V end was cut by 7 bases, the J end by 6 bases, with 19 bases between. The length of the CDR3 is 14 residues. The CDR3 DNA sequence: TGCAGCGCCGCGGGACAGCACGTGGGCAATGAGCAGTTCTTC. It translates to CSAAGQHVGNEQFF.

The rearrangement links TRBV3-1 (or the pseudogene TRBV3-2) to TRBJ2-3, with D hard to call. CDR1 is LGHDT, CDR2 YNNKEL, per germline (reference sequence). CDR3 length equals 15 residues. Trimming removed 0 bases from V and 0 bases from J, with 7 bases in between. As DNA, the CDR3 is TGTGCCAGCAGCCAAGATGGGCGCAGCACAGATACGCAGTATTTT. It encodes CASSQDGRSTDTQYF.

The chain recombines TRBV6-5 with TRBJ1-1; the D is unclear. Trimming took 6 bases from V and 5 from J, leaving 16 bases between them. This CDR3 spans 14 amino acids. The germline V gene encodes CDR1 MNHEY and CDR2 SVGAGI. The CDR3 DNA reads TGTGCCAGCAGACCCTATGGGGTAGGGACTGAAGCTTTCTTT. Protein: CASRPYGVGTEAFF.

CDR3 protein: CASSELAGVGTDTQYF. CDR3 nucleotide sequence: TGTGCCAGCAGTGAACTAGCGGGAGTAGGTACAGATACGCAGTATTTT. The V call is TRBV2, the J call TRBJ2-3, with 10 bases aligning to TRBD2. This CDR3 has 16 residues. V shed 2 bases, J shed 3 bases, and the junction held 5 bases outside the gene matches. The V gene's germline CDR1 is SNHLY and CDR2 FYNNEI.

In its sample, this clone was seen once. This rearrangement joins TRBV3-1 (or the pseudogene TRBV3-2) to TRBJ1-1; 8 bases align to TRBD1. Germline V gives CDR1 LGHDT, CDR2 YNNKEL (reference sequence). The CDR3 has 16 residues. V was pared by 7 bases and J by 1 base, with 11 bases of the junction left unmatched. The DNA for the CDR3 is TGTGCCAGCAACCACGACCTCGGGACAGGGAACACTGAAGCTTTCTTT. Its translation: CASNHDLGTGNTEAFF.

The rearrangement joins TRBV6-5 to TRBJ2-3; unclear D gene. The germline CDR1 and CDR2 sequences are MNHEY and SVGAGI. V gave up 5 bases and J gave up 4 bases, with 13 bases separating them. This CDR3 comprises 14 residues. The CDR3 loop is CASSKTVTADTQYF. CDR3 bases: TGTGCCAGCAGTAAAACAGTGACCGCAGATACGCAGTATTTT.